These 14 T cell receptor beta chains were sequenced from one sample in a study of OX40 agonist ivuxolimab in advanced cancers. Library generation was performed with the immunoSEQ multiplex PCR assay. Here the immuneACCESS table is served through TCRdb, limited to in-frame sequences with V and J called. Missing clones are a known gap in these copies; in checked studies unresolved V genes cover under half, and the rest lacks a known reason. This sample lists 55,000 to 75,000 clones; about 90% were detected once. In total, the top ten clones hold about 4.1% of the sample. Sequenced material: CD4+ or CD8+ T cells sorted from blood, taken in a trial of the OX40 agonist ivuxolimab. The source is an adult with an advanced solid tumor such as melanoma, head and neck, liver or kidney cancer.

V is TRBV11-2 and J is TRBJ1-4; D might be TRBD1 (5 bases). The germline gives CDR1 SGHAT, CDR2 FQNNGV. The CDR3 sequence is 14 residues long. Trimming cost V 5 bases and J 6 bases, with 13 bases left between them. For the CDR3, the DNA is TGTGCCAGCAGCCGGCGGGGGGTAGATGAAAAACTGTTTTTT. Translating gives CASSRRGVDEKLFF.

The rearrangement links TRBV4-3 to TRBJ2-1, with 10 bases matching TRBD1. V was pared by 3 bases and J by 7 bases, with 9 bases of the junction left unmatched. This CDR3 contains 16 residues. Germline CDR1 is LGHNA and CDR2 is YSLEER. The CDR3 coding sequence is TGCGCCAGCAGCCAGGAAGCCGGGACAGGGGATAATGAGCAGTTCTTC. This sequence encodes CASSQEAGTGDNEQFF.

The V call is TRBV6-5, the J call TRBJ2-1; D is ambiguous. Germline CDR1 and CDR2: MNHEY and SVGAGI. Between the trimmed V and J ends, which lost 1 base and 9 bases, there was a span of 10 bases. CDR3 length: 13 residues. The CDR3 protein is CASSYYNPAEQFF. The CDR3 DNA follows: TGTGCCAGCAGTTACTACAATCCGGCTGAGCAGTTCTTC.

This clone was recorded once. This chain joins TRBV5-5 and TRBJ2-2, with no clear D. Trimming stripped 0 bases from V and 7 bases from J, with 4 bases between. CDR1 and CDR2 from the germline V gene are SGHKS and YYEKEE (reference sequence). The length of the CDR3 is 12 residues. CDR3 region: CASSLGGGELFF. The CDR3 nucleotides read TGTGCCAGCAGCTTGGGTGGCGGGGAGCTGTTTTTT.

The rearrangement joins TRBV6-1 to TRBJ2-7, with D tentatively TRBD2 (6 bases). The CDR3 is 18 residues long. V lost 1 base and J lost 0, with 19 bases in between. From germline, CDR1 is MNHNS and CDR2 SASEGT. CDR3 bases: TGTGCCAGCAGTGAAGATATTAGCGGAGTTTTAAGCTCCTACGAGCAGTACTTC. Residues: CASSEDISGVLSSYEQYF.

The V gene is TRBV2, the J gene TRBJ2-7; perhaps D is TRBD1 or TRBD2 (6 bases each). This CDR3 comprises 14 residues. Germline CDR1 is SNHLY and CDR2 is FYNNEI. Between the trimmed V and J ends, which lost 0 bases and 4 bases, there was a span of 10 bases. CDR3 nucleotides: TGTGCCAGCAGTGAAGCGGGGGGCGGATACGAGCAGTACTTC. Its translation: CASSEAGGGYEQYF. The full variable domain, completed using reference TRBV2 and TRBJ2-7, is EPEVTQTPSHQVTQMGQEVILRCVPISNHLYFYWYRQILGQKVEFLVSFYNNEISEKSEIFDDQFSVERPDGSNFTLKIRSTKLEDSAMYFCASSEAGGGYEQYFGPGTRLTVT.

The rearrangement joins TRBV27 to TRBJ2-3; D gene ambiguous. The length of the CDR3 is 17 residues. The V gene lost 5 bases and the J gene lost 5 bases, with 23 bases spanning the gap. Germline loops: CDR1 MNHEY, CDR2 SMNVEV (reference sequence). CDR3 nucleotides: TGTGCCAGCAGTCCTACACTTGGATCACCCTCTGTAGATACGCAGTATTTT. Amino acids: CASSPTLGSPSVDTQYF.

The gene calls are TRBV21-1 and TRBJ1-2. TRBV21-1 counts as a pseudogene. The CDR3 runs to 12 residues. CDR3 bases: TGTGCCACCGGGGGAAAGACAGTGGGCTACACCTTC. Its protein product is CATGGKTVGYTF.

The chain combines TRBV27 with TRBJ2-1; a possible D gene is TRBD2 (6 bases). CDR1 and CDR2 from the germline V gene are MNHEY and SMNVEV (reference sequence). The CDR3 extends over 15 amino acids. V lost 3 bases and J 5 bases, leaving 14 bases between the germline ends. CDR3 sequence reads: CASSFGVADNNEQFF. The CDR3 DNA is TGTGCCAGCAGTTTCGGGGTAGCGGATAACAATGAGCAGTTCTTC.

By share of the sample, this clone is medium-sized. V usage is TRBV5-8 and J usage is TRBJ2-1; a possible D gene is TRBD1 (6 bases). Trimming pared 6 bases from V and 2 bases from J, leaving 12 bases between. Germline assignment: CDR1 SGHTS and CDR2 YDEGEE. The CDR3 runs to 14 residues. The CDR3 protein is CASTGAPTYNEQFF. CDR3 DNA sequence: TGTGCCAGCACAGGGGCACCAACCTACAATGAGCAGTTCTTC.

This chain links TRBV19 with TRBJ2-2; weak D call: TRBD2 (6 bases). The length of the CDR3 is 16 residues. With 5 bases removed from V and 0 bases from J, the gap between germline ends came to 13 bases. Germline lookup yields CDR1 LNHDA and CDR2 SQIVND (reference sequence). CDR3 amino acids: CASSYPGLANTGELFF. The CDR3 DNA is TGTGCCAGTAGTTATCCGGGACTCGCGAACACCGGGGAGCTGTTTTTT. Combining the CDR3 with reference TRBV19 and TRBJ2-2 gives the whole variable domain DGGITQSPKYLFRKEGQNVTLSCEQNLNHDAMYWYRQDPGQGLRLIYYSQIVNDFQKGDIAEGYSVSREKKESFPLTVTSAQKNPTAFYLCASSYPGLANTGELFFGEGSRLTVL.

V is TRBV27 and J is TRBJ2-3, with D uncertain. The germline V and J ends were trimmed by 5 bases and 0 bases, with 12 bases remaining between them. The CDR3 loop spans 15 amino acids. Germline assignment: CDR1 MNHEY and CDR2 SMNVEV (reference sequence). Here the CDR3 reads CASSLSTSSTDTQYF. The CDR3 bases are TGTGCCAGCAGTCTAAGTACGTCTAGCACAGATACGCAGTATTTT.

The chain employs TRBV9 and TRBJ2-5; D is undetermined. The CDR3 extends over 15 amino acids. Trimming removed 0 bases from V and 1 base from J, with 10 bases in between. The germline gives CDR1 SGDLS, CDR2 YYNGEE. CDR3 sequence: CASSVGVRSQETQYF. The CDR3 nucleotides are TGTGCCAGCAGCGTAGGGGTGCGGTCCCAAGAGACCCAGTACTTC.

V usage is TRBV9 and J usage is TRBJ2-1; D not certain. Trimming took off 4 bases at V and 5 bases at J, with 7 bases between the two ends. Germline CDR1 SGDLS, CDR2 YYNGEE. The CDR3 covers 12 residues. The CDR3 here is CASSPEDNEQFF. CDR3 in DNA: TGTGCCAGCAGCCCCGAGGACAATGAGCAGTTCTTC.